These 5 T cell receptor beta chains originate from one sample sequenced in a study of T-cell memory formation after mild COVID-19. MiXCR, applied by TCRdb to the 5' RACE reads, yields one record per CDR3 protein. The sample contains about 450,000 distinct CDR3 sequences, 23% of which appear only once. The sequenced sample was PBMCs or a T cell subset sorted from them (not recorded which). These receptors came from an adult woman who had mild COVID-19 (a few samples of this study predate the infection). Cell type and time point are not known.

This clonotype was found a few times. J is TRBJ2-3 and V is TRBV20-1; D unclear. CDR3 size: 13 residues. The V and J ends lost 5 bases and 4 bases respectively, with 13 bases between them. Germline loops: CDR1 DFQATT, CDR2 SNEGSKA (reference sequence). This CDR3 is CSALILRADTQYF. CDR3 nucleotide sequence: TGCAGTGCTTTGATTCTTCGGGCAGATACGCAGTATTTT.

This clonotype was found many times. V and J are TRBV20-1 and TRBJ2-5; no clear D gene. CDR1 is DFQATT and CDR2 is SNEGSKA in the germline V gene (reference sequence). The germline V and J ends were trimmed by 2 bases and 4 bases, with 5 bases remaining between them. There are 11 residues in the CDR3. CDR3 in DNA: TGCAGTGCTAGATCTGGAGAGACCCAGTACTTC. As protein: CSARSGETQYF.

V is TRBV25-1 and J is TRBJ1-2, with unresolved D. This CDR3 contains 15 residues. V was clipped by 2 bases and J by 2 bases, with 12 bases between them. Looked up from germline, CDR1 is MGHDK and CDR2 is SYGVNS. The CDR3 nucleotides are TGTGCCAGCAGTGAACTCCTTGGGCCAAACTATGGCTACACCTTC. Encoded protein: CASSELLGPNYGYTF.

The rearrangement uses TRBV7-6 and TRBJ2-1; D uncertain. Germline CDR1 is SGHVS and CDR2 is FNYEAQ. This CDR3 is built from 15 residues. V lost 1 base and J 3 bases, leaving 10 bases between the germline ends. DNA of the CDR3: TGTGCCAGCAGCTTAGGTTTCTCTCACTACAATGAGCAGTTCTTC. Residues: CASSLGFSHYNEQFF.

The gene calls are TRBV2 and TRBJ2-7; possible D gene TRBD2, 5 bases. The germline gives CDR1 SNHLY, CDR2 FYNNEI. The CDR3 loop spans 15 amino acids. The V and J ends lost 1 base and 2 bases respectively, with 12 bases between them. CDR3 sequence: CASSEVGERTYEQYF. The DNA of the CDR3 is TGTGCCAGCAGTGAAGTCGGAGAGCGGACCTACGAGCAGTACTTC. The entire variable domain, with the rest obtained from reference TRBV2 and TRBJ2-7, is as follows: EPEVTQTPSHQVTQMGQEVILRCVPISNHLYFYWYRQILGQKVEFLVSFYNNEISEKSEIFDDQFSVERPDGSNFTLKIRSTKLEDSAMYFCASSEVGERTYEQYFGPGTRLTVT.